The 6 T cell receptor beta chains listed next were all sequenced from one sample in a study of blood T cells in healthy people across ages. For the second PCR, which ran for 7 to 11 cycles, a sample-barcoded 5' primer and a J-beta primer mix were used. MiXCR, run by TCRdb on the 5' RACE reads, gives a single entry per CDR3 protein. The table lists around 1,700,000 distinct CDR3 sequences, approximately 28% of them singletons. Sequenced material: blood. The source of these receptors is a woman in her twenties or thirties in good health.

The chain combines TRBV27 with TRBJ2-5, with TRBD2 as a possible D gene (5 bases). Germline CDR1 and CDR2: MNHEY and SMNVEV (reference sequence). This CDR3 contains 16 residues. V lost 7 bases to trimming and J lost 3 bases, with 21 bases between them. CDR3 in amino acids: CASIVRSAEGKETQYF. CDR3 sequence (DNA): TGTGCCAGCATTGTCCGCTCAGCAGAGGGAAAAGAGACCCAGTACTTC.

This rearrangement joins TRBV3-1 to TRBJ1-6, with a weak D call TRBD1 (6 bases). Trimming removed 5 bases at V and 5 bases at J, with 13 bases between. Germline CDR1 and CDR2: LGHDT and YNNKEL (reference sequence). The CDR3 spans 15 residues. The CDR3 bases are TGTGCCAGCAGCGTCGCCAGGACAGATAATTCACCCCTCCACTTT. Residues: CASSVARTDNSPLHF.

This clonotype was recorded a few times. This sequence joins TRBV7-2 and TRBJ2-5; D possibly corresponds to TRBD2 (5 bases). Germline V lookup: CDR1 SGHTA, CDR2 FQGNSA. Trimming cost V 9 bases and J 5 bases, with 19 bases left between them. The CDR3 contains 14 residues. CDR3 nucleotides: TGTGCCAGTGACAAGGGCAGGACTTCGGAGACCCAGTACTTC. Protein product: CASDKGRTSETQYF.

This clonotype turned up a few times. The rearrangement uses TRBV9 and TRBJ1-5; 10 positions agree with TRBD1. Per germline, CDR1 SGDLS and CDR2 YYNGEE. After removal of 3 bases from V and 2 bases from J, the junction contained 2 bases not matched to a gene. The length of the CDR3 is 15 residues. The CDR3 here is CASSGDRGRNQPQHF. The CDR3 coding sequence is TGTGCCAGCAGCGGGGACAGGGGTCGCAATCAGCCCCAGCATTTT.

This clonotype was found many times. The rearrangement links TRBV12-5 to TRBJ2-5; no definite D call. Per germline, CDR1 LGHNT and CDR2 FRNRAP. Trimming took 7 bases from V and 4 from J, leaving 19 bases between them. CDR3 size: 15 residues. The CDR3: CASDPGVYMGETQYF. CDR3 DNA: TGTGCTAGTGATCCCGGCGTATATATGGGAGAGACCCAGTACTTC.

This clonotype has just a few counts. The genes are TRBV15 and TRBJ1-2; D is unresolved. Germline CDR1 is LNHNV and CDR2 is YYDKDF (reference sequence). There are 14 residues in the CDR3. V was clipped by 0 bases and J by 5 bases, with 10 bases between them. The CDR3 is CATSRDGQRYGYTF. DNA of the CDR3: TGTGCCACCAGCAGAGATGGGCAGCGATATGGCTACACCTTC.